The 10 T cell receptor beta chains below come from one sample, sequenced in a study of cytomegalovirus exposure and HLA in healthy donors. PCR was performed using 60 Vbeta and 13 Jbeta primers. Libraries were prepared by immunoSEQ multiplex PCR; TCRdb keeps only in-frame clonotypes and omits some of them. The sample has about 100,000 clones, around three quarters seen once. The material sequenced was PBMCs. Source of these receptors: a female donor in good health and CMV-seropositive.

This rearrangement joins TRBV5-1 to TRBJ2-3, with 8 bases identical to TRBD2. The CDR3 consists of 16 residues. Trimming took 3 bases from V and 5 from J; bases not matched to a gene: 11. Germline CDR1 SGHRS, CDR2 YFSETQ. CDR3 residues: CASSSGGGMGEDTQYF. CDR3 coding DNA: TGCGCCAGCAGCTCGGGGGGGGGAATGGGAGAAGATACGCAGTATTTT.

This clone was recorded once. This rearrangement joins TRBV4-3 to TRBJ1-5; D is possibly TRBD1 (5 bases). The CDR3 is 17 amino acids. The germline V gene has CDR1 LGHNA and CDR2 YSLEER. Trimming removed 0 bases from V and 4 bases from J, with 16 bases in between. The CDR3 nucleotides are TGCGCCAGCAGCCAAGATGTAGGGGCTCTGGGGAATCAGCCCCAGCATTTT. It specifies CASSQDVGALGNQPQHF.

This clone was seen just once. This rearrangement joins TRBV4-1 to TRBJ2-7; possible D gene TRBD2, 5 bases. The V gene's germline CDR1 is MGHRA and CDR2 YSYEKL. V was cut by 0 bases and J by 0 bases, with 9 bases left in between. This CDR3 contains 15 residues. The CDR3, as DNA: TGCGCCAGCAGCCAAGAGGAGGTCTTCTCCTACGAGCAGTACTTC. It encodes CASSQEEVFSYEQYF.

The V gene is TRBV25-1, the J gene TRBJ1-1; D might be TRBD1 (6 bases). V was cut by 1 base and J by 10 bases, with 16 bases left in between. Germline values: CDR1 MGHDK, CDR2 SYGVNS. The CDR3 extends over 14 amino acids. CDR3 nucleotide sequence: TGTGCCAGCAGTGAATCGTCTCAGGGGCGCTCAGCTTTCTTT. Encoded protein: CASSESSQGRSAFF.

The chain has TRBV29-1 and TRBJ2-1; the match to TRBD1 covers 10 bases. The trim removed 0 bases at V and 7 bases at J, leaving 9 bases unmatched. This CDR3 is 16 amino acids long. The germline CDR1 and CDR2 sequences are SQVTM and ANQGSEA. The CDR3 sequence: CSVEDRGQGPLNEQFF. The CDR3, as DNA: TGCAGCGTTGAAGATCGGGGACAGGGGCCTTTAAATGAGCAGTTCTTC.

The count of this clone is one. The gene calls are TRBV6-5 and TRBJ1-6, with 7 bases lining up with TRBD1. V shed 2 bases, J shed 7 bases, and the junction held 5 bases outside the gene matches. This CDR3 is 15 amino acids long. Germline V gives CDR1 MNHEY, CDR2 SVGAGI. CDR3 protein: CASSYRNRGNSPLHF. As DNA, the CDR3 is TGTGCCAGCAGTTACAGGAACAGGGGAAATTCACCCCTCCACTTT.

J is TRBJ2-3 and V is TRBV4-1, with TRBD1 identical over 8 bases. Germline CDR1 and CDR2: MGHRA and YSYEKL. The V segment lost 3 bases and the J segment 1 base; nucleotides outside the gene matches: 6. The CDR3 spans 16 residues. Here the CDR3 DNA reads TGCGCCAGCAGCCACGACAACAGGGGGGGCACAGATACGCAGTATTTT. Translation: CASSHDNRGGTDTQYF.

This clone has a single count. The rearrangement uses TRBV6-5 and TRBJ1-2, with D perhaps TRBD1 (5 bases). CDR1 and CDR2 from the germline V gene are MNHEY and SVGAGI. With 5 bases removed from V and 5 bases from J, the gap between germline ends came to 12 bases. This CDR3 is 13 amino acids long. For the CDR3, the DNA is TGTGCCAGCAGTCTATGGGCAGGGTATGGCTACACCTTC. Amino acids: CASSLWAGYGYTF.

The J gene is TRBJ2-1, the V gene TRBV7-8; D unclear. Per germline, CDR1 SGHVS and CDR2 FQNEAQ. With 3 bases removed from V and 5 bases from J, the gap between germline ends came to 8 bases. The CDR3 spans 13 residues. In nucleotides, the CDR3 is TGTGCCAGCAGCTTTGGCAGAAACAATGAGCAGTTCTTC. Its protein is CASSFGRNNEQFF.

V and J are TRBV7-2 and TRBJ2-5, with 8 bases aligning to TRBD2. The CDR3 consists of 18 residues. V lost 5 bases and J lost 5; bases outside the gene matches: 19. Germline loops: CDR1 SGHTA, CDR2 FQGNSA. This chain's CDR3 is CASSMLPGLVSSFETQYF. Written as DNA, the CDR3 is TGTGCCAGCAGCATGCTACCGGGACTAGTATCTTCGTTCGAGACCCAGTACTTC.